The clone carrying this T cell receptor (beta chain) showed up just a few times. The antigen remains undetermined. This entry comes from a study of shared clonotypes between healthy human individuals. Points from the study as a whole: Clonotype sharing among donors, it was expected, would be affected by sequencing depth. The authors sampled blood alone, and tissue repertoires likely differ.

This CDR3 region has 13 residues. The germline CDR1 and CDR2 sequences are SGHRS and YFSETQ. Trimming took off 3 bases at V and 4 bases at J, with 10 bases between the two ends. Sequencing was performed with immunoSEQ multiplex PCR; in TCRdb, only in-frame clones are kept and a portion is missing. The sample carries 950,000 to 1,100,000 clones, about 77% recorded once. The origin of this receptor is a man aged 18-30 years in good health. Sequencing input: memory CD4+ T cells sorted from blood. Subset noted: CD45RA-negative fraction. J is TRBJ1-2 and V is TRBV5-1; possibly TRBD1 for D (5 bases). The chain's CDR3 is CASSSGDAYGYTF. The CDR3 region has the DNA TGCGCCAGCAGCTCGGGGGACGCCTATGGCTACACCTTC.